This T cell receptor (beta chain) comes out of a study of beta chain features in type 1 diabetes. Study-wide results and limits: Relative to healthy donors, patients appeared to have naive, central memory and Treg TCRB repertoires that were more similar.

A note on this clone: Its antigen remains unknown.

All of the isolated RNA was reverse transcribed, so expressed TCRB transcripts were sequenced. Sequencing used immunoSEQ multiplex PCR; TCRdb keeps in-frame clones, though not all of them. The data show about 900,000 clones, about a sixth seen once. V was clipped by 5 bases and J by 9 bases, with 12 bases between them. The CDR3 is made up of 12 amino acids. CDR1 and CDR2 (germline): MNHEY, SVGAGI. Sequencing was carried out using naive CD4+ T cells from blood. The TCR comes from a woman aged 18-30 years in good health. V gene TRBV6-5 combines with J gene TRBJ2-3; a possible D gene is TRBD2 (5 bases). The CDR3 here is CASSPRDKTQYF. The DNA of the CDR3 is TGTGCCAGCAGTCCACGGGATAAGACGCAGTATTTT.